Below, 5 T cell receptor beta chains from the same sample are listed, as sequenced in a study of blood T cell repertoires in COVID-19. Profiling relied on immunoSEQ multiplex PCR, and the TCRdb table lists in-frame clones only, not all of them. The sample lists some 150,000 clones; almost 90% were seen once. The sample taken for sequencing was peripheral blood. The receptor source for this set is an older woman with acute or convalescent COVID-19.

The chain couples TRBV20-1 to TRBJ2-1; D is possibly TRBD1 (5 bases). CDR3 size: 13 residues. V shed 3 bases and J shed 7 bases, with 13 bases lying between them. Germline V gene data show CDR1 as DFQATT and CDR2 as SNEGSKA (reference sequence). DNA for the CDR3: TGCAGTGCTAGTGGCAGGGTTGGGAATGAGCAGTTCTTC. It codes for CSASGRVGNEQFF.

CDR3 coding DNA: TGCGCCAGCAGCCTCTATGGCGGGGGGGCCGGAGGTGGAAATGAGCAGTTCTTC. The encoded protein is CASSLYGGGAGGGNEQFF. The chain uses TRBV5-1 and TRBJ2-1; TRBD2 matches 9 bases. Trimming removed 4 bases from V and 7 bases from J; junction bases left unmatched: 18. The CDR3 length is 18 residues. Per germline, CDR1 SGHRS and CDR2 YFSETQ.

The chain's CDR3 is CASSIQGIPGNQPQHF. In nucleotides, the CDR3 is TGTGCCAGTAGTATCCAGGGTATCCCCGGCAATCAGCCCCAGCATTTT. The chain links TRBV19 to TRBJ1-5, with a weak D call TRBD1 (5 bases). Germline-derived CDR1 and CDR2 are LNHDA and SQIVND (reference sequence). CDR3 length: 16 amino acids. V was cut by 3 bases and J by 2 bases, with 14 bases left in between. Using reference TRBV19 and TRBJ1-5 for the parts outside the CDR3, the full variable domain is DGGITQSPKYLFRKEGQNVTLSCEQNLNHDAMYWYRQDPGQGLRLIYYSQIVNDFQKGDIAEGYSVSREKKESFPLTVTSAQKNPTAFYLCASSIQGIPGNQPQHFGDGTRLSIL.

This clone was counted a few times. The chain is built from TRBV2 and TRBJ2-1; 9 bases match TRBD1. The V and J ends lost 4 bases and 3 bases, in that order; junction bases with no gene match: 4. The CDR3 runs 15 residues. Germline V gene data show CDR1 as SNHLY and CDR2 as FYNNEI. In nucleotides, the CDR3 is TGTGCCAGCAGTGGGGGACAGGGACTCTACAATGAGCAGTTCTTC. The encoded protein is CASSGGQGLYNEQFF. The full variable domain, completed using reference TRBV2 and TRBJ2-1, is EPEVTQTPSHQVTQMGQEVILRCVPISNHLYFYWYRQILGQKVEFLVSFYNNEISEKSEIFDDQFSVERPDGSNFTLKIRSTKLEDSAMYFCASSGGQGLYNEQFFGPGTRLTVL.

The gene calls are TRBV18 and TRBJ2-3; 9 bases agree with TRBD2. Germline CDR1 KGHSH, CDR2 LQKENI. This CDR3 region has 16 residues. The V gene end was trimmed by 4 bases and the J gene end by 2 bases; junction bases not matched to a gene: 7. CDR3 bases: TGTGCCAGCTCACGAAGACTAGCGGCGCACACAGATACGCAGTATTTT. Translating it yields CASSRRLAAHTDTQYF. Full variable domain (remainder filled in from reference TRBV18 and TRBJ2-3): NAGVMQNPRHLVRRRGQEARLRCSPMKGHSHVYWYRQLPEEGLKFMVYLQKENIIDESGMPKERFSAEFPKEGPSILRIQQVVRGDSAAYFCASSRRLAAHTDTQYFGPGTRLTVL.